These 20 T cell receptor beta chains were all obtained from the same sample, sequenced in a study of cytomegalovirus exposure and HLA in healthy donors (dated by TCRdb to about 2017). Library construction relied on the immunoSEQ multiplex PCR assay. For the multiplex PCR, a mixture combining 60 forward primers for TCR Vbeta segments and 13 reverse primers for TCR Jbeta segments was used. The table comes from immuneACCESS by way of TCRdb, which keeps in-frame sequences with V and J called. Part of the clones is missing from these tables; in studies checked, under half for an unresolved V gene and the rest for unknown reasons. In all, the sample holds some 150,000 clones, and about 82% of those were seen once. The ten biggest clones cover nearly 3.5% of the sample. The specimen sequenced was PBMCs. Receptors originate from a male donor in good health and CMV-seronegative.

The chain employs TRBV6-4 and TRBJ2-7, with 7 bases matching TRBD1. The germline V gene encodes CDR1 MRHNA and CDR2 SNTAGT. The CDR3 extends over 15 amino acids. V was clipped by 0 bases and J by 1 base; unmatched bases: 3. The CDR3 nucleotides are TGTGCCAGCAGTGACTCGGACAGGATATCCTACGAGCAGTACTTC. Translation: CASSDSDRISYEQYF.

As concerns this clone: The junction departs from the called germline gene at one end, perhaps through a read error. The rearrangement joins TRBV7-9 to TRBJ1-2; 8 positions agree with TRBD1. Germline loops: CDR1 SEHNR, CDR2 FQNEAQ (reference sequence). The CDR3 is made up of 13 amino acids. The CDR3 region is CSSSLDRDYGYTF. In DNA, the CDR3 is TGTTCCAGCAGCTTGGACAGGGACTATGGCTACACCTTC.

The chain has TRBV10-2 and TRBJ2-5, with 10 positions matching TRBD2. CDR1 WSHSY and CDR2 SAAADI come from the germline V gene. The V segment lost 8 bases and the J segment 3 bases; nucleotides outside the gene matches: 9. The length of the CDR3 is 15 residues. The CDR3 spells CASWGKSGGEETQYF. In nucleotides, the CDR3 is TGCGCCAGCTGGGGGAAAAGCGGGGGGGAAGAGACCCAGTACTTC.

The chain carries TRBV28 and TRBJ1-1; maybe TRBD1 (6 bases). Trimming pared 5 bases from V and 1 base from J, leaving 14 bases between. This CDR3 is 15 amino acids long. CDR1 and CDR2 from the germline V gene are MDHEN and SYDVKM. CDR3: CASSPATGSNTEAFF. CDR3 coding DNA: TGTGCCAGCAGTCCAGCGACAGGATCGAACACTGAAGCTTTCTTT.

This chain uses TRBV5-6 with TRBJ1-2; 9 bases fit TRBD1. Germline V gives CDR1 SGHDT, CDR2 YYEEEE. J was trimmed by 8 bases and V by 0 bases; bases with no gene match: 8. CDR3 length: 15 amino acids. The CDR3 DNA sequence: TGTGCCAGCAGCTTGGTTAATCGGGACAGGGTAGGCTACACCTTC. The encoded protein is CASSLVNRDRVGYTF.

The chain carries TRBV5-1 and TRBJ2-1; D is perhaps TRBD2 (6 bases). CDR3 length: 14 amino acids. Trimming took off 1 base at V and 6 bases at J, with 11 bases between the two ends. The germline CDR1 and CDR2 sequences are SGHRS and YFSETQ. The CDR3 region has the DNA TGCGCCAGCAGCTTGAGCTCGGGAGTCAATGAGCAGTTCTTC. As protein: CASSLSSGVNEQFF.

The chain joins TRBV19 to TRBJ1-2, with D possibly matching TRBD1 (6 bases). Germline lookup yields CDR1 LNHDA and CDR2 SQIVND (reference sequence). Trimming took off 5 bases at V and 4 bases at J, with 17 bases between the two ends. The CDR3 consists of 15 residues. For the CDR3, the DNA is TGTGCCAGTAGTCAGTCGGGACGGGACACCTATGGCTACACCTTC. Translating gives CASSQSGRDTYGYTF.

V is TRBV7-2 and J is TRBJ1-1; 7 positions match TRBD1. Trimming at V came to 5 bases and at J to 2 bases, leaving 14 bases not matched to a gene. The CDR3 has 17 amino acids. Germline V gives CDR1 SGHTA, CDR2 FQGNSA. This chain's CDR3 is CASSPMDRLSINTEAFF. The CDR3 coding sequence is TGTGCCAGCAGCCCGATGGACAGGTTAAGCATCAACACTGAAGCTTTCTTT.

This rearrangement joins TRBV6-6 to TRBJ2-7; no clear D gene. Germline-derived CDR1 and CDR2 are MNHNY and SVGAGI (reference sequence). Deletions cut 8 bases from V and 5 bases from J, with 13 bases between. CDR3 length equals 12 residues. The CDR3 DNA reads as TGTGCCAGCCACGTTGTAGTTGACGAGCAGTACTTC. This encodes CASHVVVDEQYF.

The V call is TRBV7-2, the J call TRBJ2-7; 9 bases are shared with TRBD1. Germline V gives CDR1 SGHTA, CDR2 FQGNSA. V lost 5 bases, J lost 3 bases, and 8 bases stayed unmatched. This CDR3 region has 15 residues. The CDR3 DNA reads TGTGCCAGCAGCCCTCGGGGACAGGGTAACTACGAGCAGTACTTC. Translated, it gives CASSPRGQGNYEQYF.

The chain joins TRBV11-1 to TRBJ1-1; 7 bases agree with TRBD1. The junction had 7 bases not matched to a gene; V was cut back by 1 base and J by 5 bases. This CDR3 comprises 15 residues. Germline V CDR1 and CDR2: SGHAT, FQDESV (reference sequence). The CDR3 spells CASSLDRGRGTEAFF. DNA of the CDR3: TGTGCCAGCAGCTTAGACAGGGGACGAGGGACTGAAGCTTTCTTT.

V is TRBV7-2 and J is TRBJ1-4; TRBD1 is a possible D gene (6 bases). The CDR3 covers 15 residues. CDR1 and CDR2 from the germline V gene are SGHTA and FQGNSA. Trimming removed 5 bases from V and 8 bases from J, with 18 bases in between. CDR3 in DNA: TGTGCCAGCAGCCCGGGGGGGGGCGTTGGGGAAAAACTGTTTTTT. Encoded protein: CASSPGGGVGEKLFF.

For this clone: One junction end disagrees with the germline gene, perhaps due to a read error. The rearrangement uses TRBV7-9 and TRBJ1-1, with unresolved D. The CDR3 covers 12 residues. Per the germline V gene, CDR1 is SEHNR and CDR2 is FQNEAQ (reference sequence). The CDR3 loop reads CSSSHGENEAFF. The CDR3 bases are TGTTCCAGCAGCCACGGGGAAAATGAAGCTTTCTTT.

This clone was counted once. Here the CDR3 DNA reads TGCGCCAGCAGCCCCCGACTAGCGGGAGGAGGAGAGACCCAGTACTTC. This sequence encodes CASSPRLAGGGETQYF. The V gene is TRBV4-1, the J gene TRBJ2-5, with 13 positions matching TRBD2. CDR3 size: 16 residues. V gave up 4 bases and J gave up 4 bases; unmatched junction bases: 6. CDR1 MGHRA and CDR2 YSYEKL come from the germline V gene.

The J gene is TRBJ2-1, the V gene TRBV7-2, with D possibly matching TRBD2 (7 bases). CDR1 is SGHTA and CDR2 is FQGNSA in the germline V gene. CDR3 length: 18 amino acids. Trimming removed 0 bases from V and 6 bases from J, with 21 bases in between. DNA for the CDR3: TGTGCCAGCAGCTTAGCGCGTTGGGGGGGCGCGGTGTCCAATGAGCAGTTCTTC. Its translation is CASSLARWGGAVSNEQFF.

V usage is TRBV5-1 and J usage is TRBJ1-4; 9 bases line up with TRBD1. The CDR3 totals 14 residues. Per germline, CDR1 SGHRS and CDR2 YFSETQ. The V gene end was trimmed by 4 bases and the J gene end by 5 bases; junction bases not matched to a gene: 3. CDR3 sequence reads: CASSVDRGNEKLFF. The CDR3 DNA reads as TGCGCCAGCAGCGTAGACAGGGGGAATGAAAAACTGTTTTTT.

This clone has only one observation. The CDR3 protein is CASSYYSGRAWTGELFF. CDR3 sequence (DNA): TGTGCCAGCAGCTACTATAGCGGGAGGGCTTGGACCGGGGAGCTGTTTTTT. This chain uses TRBV5-6 with TRBJ2-2; TRBD2 aligns across 11 bases. The CDR3 totals 17 residues. CDR1 SGHDT and CDR2 YYEEEE come from the germline V gene. Trimming cost V 3 bases and J 5 bases; bases outside gene matches: 9.

The gene calls are TRBV9 and TRBJ1-1, with D unresolved. V was clipped by 0 bases and J by 0 bases, with 9 bases between them. CDR1 SGDLS and CDR2 YYNGEE come from the germline V gene. This CDR3 contains 15 residues. The CDR3 is CASSVAARMNTEAFF. CDR3 DNA sequence: TGTGCCAGCAGCGTAGCAGCGCGAATGAACACTGAAGCTTTCTTT.

V usage is TRBV19 and J usage is TRBJ1-2; possibly TRBD1 for D (5 bases). In germline, CDR1 is LNHDA, CDR2 SQIVND (reference sequence). Trimming took 3 bases from V and 3 from J, leaving 11 bases between them. CDR3 length: 14 residues. The CDR3 DNA reads TGTGCCAGTAGTATGAGGACAACCCACTATGGCTACACCTTC. Residues: CASSMRTTHYGYTF. The entire variable domain, with the rest obtained from reference TRBV19 and TRBJ1-2, is as follows: DGGITQSPKYLFRKEGQNVTLSCEQNLNHDAMYWYRQDPGQGLRLIYYSQIVNDFQKGDIAEGYSVSREKKESFPLTVTSAQKNPTAFYLCASSMRTTHYGYTFGSGTRLTVV.

The chain joins TRBV10-3 to TRBJ2-1, with 7 bases fitting TRBD2. Trimming at V came to 6 bases and at J to 7 bases, leaving 12 bases not matched to a gene. The CDR3 has 15 residues. CDR1 and CDR2 from the germline V gene are ENHRY and SYGVKD. CDR3 in amino acids: CAIRTAGGSDNEQFF. In nucleotides, the CDR3 is TGTGCCATCAGGACGGCTGGCGGGAGTGATAATGAGCAGTTCTTC.